The 32 T cell receptor beta chains below come from one sample, sequenced in a study of immune evolution from preneoplasia to lung adenocarcinoma. The method was immunoSEQ multiplex PCR; TCRdb's version includes in-frame clones alone and lacks a portion of them. The profile shows approximately 5,000 clones, 81% of them singletons. The sample comprised FFPE adjacent normal lung tissue. The source is a donor aged 70 or over with lung adenocarcinoma.

The chain links TRBV2 to TRBJ2-5; TRBD2 matches at 8 bases. V gave up 6 bases and J gave up 5 bases; unmatched junction bases: 11. Germline-derived CDR1 and CDR2 are SNHLY and FYNNEI. CDR3 size: 15 residues. The CDR3 loop is CASSGQAGESETQYF. In DNA form, the CDR3 reads TGTGCCAGCAGCGGTCAAGCGGGAGAGAGTGAGACCCAGTACTTC.

V gene TRBV7-8 combines with J gene TRBJ2-3, with 10 bases matching TRBD2. The CDR3 length is 14 residues. Germline CDR1 and CDR2: SGHVS and FQNEAQ. The ends lost 4 bases at V and 8 bases at J; junction bases unmatched: 6. This chain's CDR3 is CASSSPVAGGTQYF. The CDR3 nucleotides are TGTGCCAGCAGCTCACCGGTAGCGGGGGGTACGCAGTATTTT. Full variable domain (outside the CDR3, taken from reference TRBV7-8 and TRBJ2-3): GAGVSQSPRYKVAKRGQDVALRCDPISGHVSLFWYQQALGQGPEFLTYFQNEAQLDKSGLPSDRFFAERPEGSVSTLKIQRTQQEDSAVYLCASSSPVAGGTQYFGPGTRLTVL.

This chain links TRBV11-2 with TRBJ2-1, with 7 positions matching TRBD2. In germline, CDR1 is SGHAT, CDR2 FQNNGV. V lost 1 base to trimming and J lost 9 bases; unmatched junction nucleotides: 9. This CDR3 has 15 amino acids. The CDR3 nucleotides read TGTGCCAGCAGCTTAGGCGGGAGCTATCGGGGTGAGCAGTTCTTC. Residues: CASSLGGSYRGEQFF. The whole variable domain, remainder taken from reference TRBV11-2 and TRBJ2-1, is EAGVAQSPRYKIIEKRQSVAFWCNPISGHATLYWYQQILGQGPKLLIQFQNNGVVDDSQLPKDRFSAERLKGVDSTLKIQPAKLEDSAVYLCASSLGGSYRGEQFFGPGTRLTVL.

J is TRBJ2-7 and V is TRBV30; 12 bases line up with TRBD1. Unmatched junction bases numbered 7, after V lost 4 bases and J lost 9 bases. Germline CDR1 reads GTSNPN; CDR2 reads SVGIG (reference sequence). This CDR3 comprises 13 residues. The CDR3 DNA follows: TGTGCCTGGACCGGGACAGGGGGCCCTGGGCAGTACTTC. Translating gives CAWTGTGGPGQYF.

The chain couples TRBV9 to TRBJ2-1; tentatively, D is TRBD2 (6 bases). Germline CDR1 SGDLS, CDR2 YYNGEE. Trimming took off 0 bases at V and 7 bases at J, with 14 bases between the two ends. This CDR3 comprises 15 residues. CDR3 region: CASSVAGGPGNEQFF. For the CDR3, the DNA is TGTGCCAGCAGCGTAGCTGGAGGGCCGGGGAATGAGCAGTTCTTC.

V is TRBV28 and J is TRBJ2-3; possible D gene TRBD1, 5 bases. CDR1 is MDHEN and CDR2 is SYDVKM in the germline V gene. This CDR3 has 14 residues. Trimming took 3 bases from V and 1 from J, leaving 8 bases between them. The CDR3 spells CASSFLQGTDTQYF. In nucleotides, the CDR3 is TGTGCCAGCAGTTTTTTACAGGGCACAGATACGCAGTATTTT.

J is TRBJ2-5 and V is TRBV2, with 8 bases lining up with TRBD2. V lost 7 bases to trimming and J lost 5 bases; unmatched junction nucleotides: 6. The germline V gene encodes CDR1 SNHLY and CDR2 FYNNEI. The CDR3 has 13 residues. CDR3 amino acids: CASTGTRPETQYF. CDR3 DNA: TGTGCCAGCACTGGGACTAGACCCGAGACCCAGTACTTC.

The chain is built from TRBV19 and TRBJ1-4, with D unclear. This CDR3 has 14 residues. V was shortened by 3 bases and J by 12 bases, with 17 bases between the two germline ends. Germline CDR1 is LNHDA and CDR2 is SQIVND (reference sequence). CDR3 DNA: TGTGCCAGTAGTATCGAGCAGCGACGAGACGAACTGTTTTTT. Translation: CASSIEQRRDELFF.

The chain recombines TRBV15 with TRBJ2-1; 11 bases fit TRBD2. Germline V lookup: CDR1 LNHNV, CDR2 YYDKDF (reference sequence). This CDR3 spans 19 amino acids. Trimming removed 4 bases from V and 1 base from J; junction bases left unmatched: 12. The CDR3 loop is CATSILGGLAGGSYNEQFF. The CDR3 nucleotides are TGTGCCACCAGCATTCTCGGGGGGCTAGCGGGAGGTTCCTACAATGAGCAGTTCTTC.

The rearrangement links TRBV15 to TRBJ2-5; maybe TRBD1 (6 bases). Between the trimmed V and J ends, which lost 0 bases and 4 bases, there was a span of 12 bases. Germline CDR1 and CDR2: LNHNV and YYDKDF (reference sequence). This CDR3 has 15 residues. The CDR3 DNA sequence: TGTGCCACCAGCAGAGAACAGGGAAGGACAGAGACCCAGTACTTC. Its translation: CATSREQGRTETQYF.

The chain uses TRBV7-9 and TRBJ2-3; D gene unclear. The CDR3 contains 13 residues. V shed 6 bases and J shed 4 bases, with 11 bases lying between them. CDR1 SEHNR and CDR2 FQNEAQ come from the germline V gene (reference sequence). The chain's CDR3 is CASSVAGADTQYF. CDR3 coding DNA: TGTGCCAGCAGTGTAGCCGGAGCAGATACGCAGTATTTT.

The chain uses TRBV10-2 and TRBJ2-7, with D unresolved. Germline assignment: CDR1 WSHSY and CDR2 SAAADI. The V end was cut by 6 bases, the J end by 7 bases, with 10 bases between. The CDR3 has 11 residues. The CDR3 is CASRHSGEQYF. DNA for the CDR3: TGCGCCAGCAGACACTCGGGTGAGCAGTACTTC.

The J gene is TRBJ1-1, the V gene TRBV25-1, with D possibly TRBD1 on 5 matching bases. The CDR3 sequence is 15 residues long. Looked up from germline, CDR1 is MGHDK and CDR2 is SYGVNS. The V and J ends lost 2 bases and 5 bases respectively, with 15 bases between them. CDR3 coding DNA: TGTGCCAGCAGTGAAGGGTTGTCAGGGAGGACTGAAGCTTTCTTT. Its translation is CASSEGLSGRTEAFF.

The V gene is TRBV5-1, the J gene TRBJ2-1; 8 nucleotides line up with TRBD1. The trim removed 7 bases at V and 2 bases at J, leaving 5 bases unmatched. Germline V gene lookup returns CDR1 SGHRS and CDR2 YFSETQ. The CDR3 contains 14 residues. In DNA form, the CDR3 reads TGCGCCAGCGGACAGGACAGGGCCTACAATGAGCAGTTCTTC. It yields the protein CASGQDRAYNEQFF.

The rearrangement uses TRBV5-1 and TRBJ2-2; a weak D match, TRBD1 (6 bases). Trimming left V 4 bases short and J 5 bases short, with 12 bases between. The CDR3 totals 14 residues. The germline gives CDR1 SGHRS, CDR2 YFSETQ. In DNA form, the CDR3 reads TGCGCCAGCAGCCGATACAGGGAAACCGGGGAGCTGTTTTTT. Amino acids: CASSRYRETGELFF.

The chain is built from TRBV11-3 and TRBJ2-7; a weak D match, TRBD1 (6 bases). This CDR3 has 13 residues. Between the trimmed V and J ends, which lost 4 bases and 4 bases, there was a span of 11 bases. CDR1 and CDR2 from the germline V gene are SGHNT and YENEEA. The CDR3 nucleotides are TGTGCCAGCAGCTCGAATCAGGGGTACGAGCAGTACTTC. This codes for CASSSNQGYEQYF.

In this sample, this clone turned up a few times. The CDR3: CASPNEQFF. CDR3 sequence (DNA): TGTGCCAGCCCCAATGAGCAGTTCTTC. The rearrangement links TRBV7-2 to TRBJ2-1; D not certain. With 8 bases removed from V and 6 bases from J, the gap between germline ends came to 2 bases. The CDR3 is 9 residues long. Germline V gene sequence: CDR1 SGHTA, CDR2 FQGNSA. The full variable domain, completed using reference TRBV7-2 and TRBJ2-1, is GAGVSQSPSNKVTEKGKDVELRCDPISGHTALYWYRQSLGQGLEFLIYFQGNSAPDKSGLPSDRFSAERTGGSVSTLTIQRTQQEDSAVYLCASPNEQFFGPGTRLTVL.

The chain couples TRBV11-2 to TRBJ2-3; tentatively, D is TRBD1 (6 bases). There are 17 residues in the CDR3. The V end lost 5 bases, the J end lost 2 bases, and 20 bases lay between the germline ends. Per germline, CDR1 SGHAT and CDR2 FQNNGV. The CDR3 spells CASSPFTGIPNTDTQYF. In DNA form, the CDR3 reads TGTGCCAGCAGCCCTTTTACAGGGATCCCTAACACAGATACGCAGTATTTT.

The table lists this clone with a count of one. The chain employs TRBV11-2 and TRBJ2-7; the D is unclear. Germline V gives CDR1 SGHAT, CDR2 FQNNGV. Trimming removed 0 bases from V and 12 bases from J, with 12 bases in between. The CDR3 has 12 amino acids. The CDR3 sequence is CASSLDHATRYF. The CDR3 DNA sequence: TGTGCCAGCAGCTTAGATCACGCAACCCGGTACTTC.

This clone was seen more than once but under ten times. The rearrangement joins TRBV7-2 to TRBJ2-5; unclear D gene. CDR1 and CDR2 from the germline V gene are SGHTA and FQGNSA. This CDR3 has 13 amino acids. V shed 1 base and J shed 6 bases, with 9 bases lying between them. The CDR3 loop reads CASSLEARQTQYF. CDR3 nucleotides: TGTGCCAGCAGCTTAGAGGCCCGGCAGACCCAGTACTTC.

The CDR3 bases are TGCGCCAGCAGCCTCGGGACTAGCGGGATCGGGGCCTACGAGCAGTACTTC. It yields the protein CASSLGTSGIGAYEQYF. The rearrangement links TRBV5-1 to TRBJ2-7; 13 bases fit TRBD2. Germline lookup yields CDR1 SGHRS and CDR2 YFSETQ. V lost 4 bases and J lost 2; bases outside the gene matches: 9. This CDR3 contains 17 residues.

The J gene is TRBJ2-1, the V gene TRBV10-3; 12 nucleotides agree with TRBD2. The CDR3 loop spans 18 amino acids. From germline, CDR1 is ENHRY and CDR2 SYGVKD. With V trimmed by 3 bases and J by 5 bases, 11 bases remained unmatched. CDR3 sequence reads: CAISDQTPGLAGNNEQFF. The CDR3 coding sequence is TGTGCCATCAGTGACCAAACCCCAGGACTAGCGGGGAACAATGAGCAGTTCTTC.

The V and J genes are TRBV7-8 and TRBJ1-5; D gene unclear. Trimming removed 5 bases at V and 4 bases at J, with 9 bases between. The germline V gene has CDR1 SGHVS and CDR2 FQNEAQ. The CDR3 contains 13 residues. In DNA form, the CDR3 reads TGTGCCAGCAGCGTAAACCTGAATCAGCCCCAGCATTTT. This sequence encodes CASSVNLNQPQHF.

The table lists this clone with a count of one. V and J are TRBV7-6 and TRBJ2-7; D assignment may be TRBD1 or TRBD2 (6 bases each). The germline V gene has CDR1 SGHVS and CDR2 FNYEAQ. V was shortened by 4 bases and J by 2 bases, with 15 bases between the two germline ends. The CDR3 loop spans 15 amino acids. CDR3 residues: CASSYGGGGPYEQYF. CDR3 DNA: TGTGCCAGCAGCTACGGAGGGGGAGGCCCCTACGAGCAGTACTTC.

The CDR3 DNA reads TGTGCTAGTGGCACAACTGAAGCTTTCTTT. Translating gives CASGTTEAFF. The chain employs TRBV12-5 and TRBJ1-1, with D uncertain. CDR1 is LGHNT and CDR2 is FRNRAP in the germline V gene. The V end lost 6 bases, the J end lost 5 bases, and 4 bases lay between the germline ends. The CDR3 extends over 10 amino acids.

This chain connects TRBV7-2 to TRBJ1-1; D is unresolved. Germline V CDR1 and CDR2: SGHTA, FQGNSA. This CDR3 contains 14 residues. V lost 1 base and J lost 5, with 11 bases in between. The CDR3 sequence: CASSLGAERTEAFF. CDR3 DNA: TGTGCCAGCAGCTTAGGGGCTGAGCGAACTGAAGCTTTCTTT.

The chain combines TRBV4-3 with TRBJ2-3, with D perhaps being TRBD1 or TRBD2 (5 bases each). The germline V gene encodes CDR1 LGHNA and CDR2 YSLEER. With 0 bases removed from V and 5 bases from J, the gap between germline ends came to 6 bases. This CDR3 contains 13 residues. CDR3 nucleotide sequence: TGCGCCAGCAGCCAAGAGAGGGGAGATACGCAGTATTTT. It codes for CASSQERGDTQYF.

The gene calls are TRBV7-9 and TRBJ2-5; a weak D match, TRBD1 (6 bases). This CDR3 region has 14 residues. V was cut by 4 bases and J by 2 bases, with 11 bases left in between. Germline V CDR1 and CDR2: SEHNR, FQNEAQ (reference sequence). The CDR3 DNA follows: TGTGCCAGCAGCTCGCCGGGACAACAAGAGACCCAGTACTTC. Its translation is CASSSPGQQETQYF.

V is TRBV5-1 and J is TRBJ2-3, with D maybe TRBD2 (6 bases). The CDR3 has 15 residues. The V gene lost 4 bases and the J gene lost 4 bases, with 16 bases spanning the gap. In germline, CDR1 is SGHRS, CDR2 YFSETQ. Written as DNA, the CDR3 is TGCGCCAGCAGCCCCGGGGGATATTTTCCAGATACGCAGTATTTT. Its translation is CASSPGGYFPDTQYF.

The sample holds one count of this clone. The chain carries TRBV10-1 and TRBJ2-2; D is perhaps TRBD1 (5 bases). Looked up from germline, CDR1 is WNHNN and CDR2 is SYGVQD (reference sequence). The germline V and J ends were trimmed by 2 bases and 6 bases, with 25 bases remaining between them. This CDR3 is 19 amino acids long. The CDR3 region has the DNA TGCGCCAGCAGTGAGCGGTCGGTGCAGGGTAGTTTTTCGGCCGGGGAGCTGTTTTTT. It yields the protein CASSERSVQGSFSAGELFF.

Only one count was recorded for this clone. CDR3 sequence reads: CASSALAGEAGELFF. The CDR3 DNA reads TGTGCCAGCAGTGCCCTAGCGGGAGAGGCCGGGGAGCTGTTTTTT. The chain couples TRBV6-1 to TRBJ2-2; 10 positions match TRBD2. The V segment lost 4 bases and the J segment 6 bases; nucleotides outside the gene matches: 5. The CDR3 extends over 15 amino acids. Per germline, CDR1 MNHNS and CDR2 SASEGT.

The CDR3 DNA reads as TGTGCCAGCAGGGGACAGGTCTTCACTGAAGCTTTCTTT. Translation: CASRGQVFTEAFF. The genes are TRBV7-9 and TRBJ1-1; 8 bases are a match to TRBD1. Trimming took 6 bases from V and 4 from J; bases not matched to a gene: 4. The CDR3 contains 13 residues. Germline loops: CDR1 SEHNR, CDR2 FQNEAQ (reference sequence).